This TCR beta chain originates from a study of OX40 agonist ivuxolimab in advanced cancers. Study results and limitations: Both blood CD4+ and CD8+ T cells showed clonal growth by week 6 at 0.1 to 3.0 mg/kg.

V lost 4 bases and J 2 bases, leaving 13 bases between the germline ends. This CDR3 comprises 15 residues. Germline V gene sequence: CDR1 SGHNT, CDR2 YYREEE (reference sequence). The assay was immunoSEQ multiplex PCR, and TCRdb's table has in-frame clones only and misses some. The table has tens of thousands of clones, approximately 89% seen once. With regard to this clone: Its antigen is unknown.

This rearrangement joins TRBV5-4 to TRBJ1-5, with D perhaps TRBD1 (6 bases). The TCR comes from an adult with an advanced solid tumor such as melanoma, head and neck, liver or kidney cancer. Source: CD4+ or CD8+ T cells sorted from blood, taken in a trial of the OX40 agonist ivuxolimab. The CDR3 region has the DNA TGTGCCAGCAGCAATACAGGGTCAGGCAATCAGCCCCAGCATTTT. It translates to CASSNTGSGNQPQHF.